Described below is a single T cell receptor (beta chain) sequence and its context. Germline is not matched at one junction end, which may reflect a read error. The data belong to a study of T cell responses to AZD1222 COVID-19 vaccine. Sequencing used immunoSEQ multiplex PCR; TCRdb keeps in-frame clones, though not all of them. The data contain about 94,000 clones, over 75% of them singletons. The CDR3 runs to 14 residues. In germline, CDR1 is SGDLS, CDR2 YYNGEE. The sequencing used peripheral blood, collected 28 days after the second AZD1222 dose. V gene TRBV9 combines with J gene TRBJ2-5, with 7 bases that match TRBD1. This TCR came from an adult who received the AZD1222 COVID-19 vaccine. The CDR3 sequence: CASSVGGGQETQYF. The CDR3 bases are TGTGCCAGCAGCGTAGGAGGGGGCCAAGAGACTCAGTACTTC.